The 28 T cell receptor beta chains below were found in one sample sequenced in a study of control samples from healthy donors and cancer patients. Method: immunoSEQ multiplex PCR; TCRdb's copy keeps in-frame clones and lacks some. The table has 130,000 or so clones, around 87% seen once; the top ten hold about 3%. Sequences were obtained from blood. These receptors were collected from a man between 60 and 75 years old in good health.

This chain joins TRBV12-3 or TRBV12-4 and TRBJ2-3; D is unresolved. Trimming cost V 3 bases and J 2 bases, with 6 bases left between them. The CDR3 extends over 13 amino acids. The CDR3 here is CASSFTDTDTQYF. The CDR3 DNA follows: TGTGCCAGCAGTTTTACAGACACAGATACGCAGTATTTT.

The CDR3 loop reads CATSTFSGRELFF. DNA for the CDR3: TGTGCCACCAGCACTTTCAGCGGCCGGGAGCTGTTTTTT. The chain recombines TRBV15 with TRBJ2-2; TRBD2 might be the D (5 bases). The CDR3 is 13 residues long. V was shortened by 4 bases and J by 9 bases, with 12 bases between the two germline ends. Germline CDR1 reads LNHNV; CDR2 reads YYDKDF (reference sequence).

The chain employs TRBV18 and TRBJ2-3, with TRBD1 matching 8 bases. J was trimmed by 3 bases and V by 3 bases; bases with no gene match: 5. The germline V gene encodes CDR1 KGHSH and CDR2 LQKENI. The CDR3 covers 15 residues. The CDR3 reads CASSPAGGKTDTQYF. CDR3 nucleotide sequence: TGTGCCAGCTCACCCGCAGGGGGCAAGACAGATACGCAGTATTTT. Complete variable domain (other parts from reference TRBV18 and TRBJ2-3): NAGVMQNPRHLVRRRGQEARLRCSPMKGHSHVYWYRQLPEEGLKFMVYLQKENIIDESGMPKERFSAEFPKEGPSILRIQQVVRGDSAAYFCASSPAGGKTDTQYFGPGTRLTVL.

The chain recombines TRBV11-2 with TRBJ1-1; possible D gene TRBD1, 5 bases. The CDR3 length is 12 residues. Germline CDR1 is SGHAT and CDR2 is FQNNGV. The V end was cut by 2 bases, the J end by 6 bases, with 7 bases between. For the CDR3, the DNA is TGTGCCAGCAGCTTAATGACAGCTGAAGCTTTCTTT. Translation: CASSLMTAEAFF.

J is TRBJ2-1 and V is TRBV5-1; D is perhaps TRBD1 (5 bases). The V gene's germline CDR1 is SGHRS and CDR2 YFSETQ. This CDR3 has 14 residues. Trimming left V 2 bases short and J 9 bases short, with 15 bases between. CDR3 region: CASSFQGEFGEQFF. The DNA of the CDR3 is TGCGCCAGCAGCTTCCAGGGTGAATTCGGTGAGCAGTTCTTC.

This chain joins TRBV30 and TRBJ1-3; no firm D call. From germline, CDR1 is GTSNPN and CDR2 SVGIG (reference sequence). Trimming cost V 1 base and J 0 bases, with 10 bases left between them. The CDR3 spans 15 residues. The DNA of the CDR3 is TGTGCCTGGAGTGACGGAGATAGCTCTGGAAACACCATATATTTT. It is translated as CAWSDGDSSGNTIYF.

The chain uses TRBV5-1 and TRBJ1-2; maybe TRBD1 (5 bases). Trimming cost V 6 bases and J 1 base, with 16 bases left between them. Per germline, CDR1 SGHRS and CDR2 YFSETQ. CDR3 length equals 15 residues. CDR3 sequence reads: CASMSGGDFNYGYTF. The CDR3 coding sequence is TGCGCCAGCATGTCGGGAGGGGACTTTAACTATGGCTACACCTTC.

The J gene is TRBJ2-3, the V gene TRBV2, with TRBD2 identical over 8 bases. Trimming removed 4 bases from V and 4 bases from J; junction bases left unmatched: 7. Germline V gene data show CDR1 as SNHLY and CDR2 as FYNNEI. The CDR3 covers 15 residues. The DNA of the CDR3 is TGTGCCAGCAGTGGTGATAGCGGGGTCTCAGATACGCAGTATTTT. Translating it yields CASSGDSGVSDTQYF.

The chain employs TRBV5-8 and TRBJ1-1; a possible D gene is TRBD1 (5 bases). The CDR3 is 13 amino acids. Germline V gene data show CDR1 as SGHTS and CDR2 as YDEGEE. V gave up 6 bases and J gave up 5 bases, with 14 bases separating them. CDR3 sequence (DNA): TGTGCCAGCAAGCCCGCGGGGGAAACTGAAGCTTTCTTT. It translates to CASKPAGETEAFF. Variable domain in full (rest from reference TRBV5-8 and TRBJ1-1): EAGVTQSPTHLIKTRGQQATLRCSPISGHTSVYWYQQALGLGLQFLLWYDEGEERNRGNFPPRFSGRQFPNYSSELNVNALELEDSALYLCASKPAGETEAFFGQGTRLTVV.

The count of this clone is one. The J gene is TRBJ1-5, the V gene TRBV18; TRBD1 is a possible D gene (6 bases). Germline V CDR1 and CDR2: KGHSH, LQKENI. The CDR3 runs 13 residues. Trimming stripped 4 bases from V and 5 bases from J, with 9 bases between. Here the CDR3 DNA reads TGTGCCAGCTCACTACAGGGTTATCAGCCCCAGCATTTT. Its translation is CASSLQGYQPQHF.

The rearrangement joins TRBV24-1 to TRBJ2-5; D perhaps matches TRBD1 (6 bases). The CDR3 spans 16 residues. The germline V gene has CDR1 KGHDR and CDR2 SFDVKD. V was cut by 3 bases and J by 0 bases, with 13 bases left in between. CDR3 nucleotides: TGTGCCACCAGTGATGGCCGGACAGCGTACCAAGAGACCCAGTACTTC. Encoded protein: CATSDGRTAYQETQYF.

This chain links TRBV19 with TRBJ2-7; TRBD1 might be the D (6 bases). The germline CDR1 and CDR2 sequences are LNHDA and SQIVND (reference sequence). The ends were cut back, 5 bases at V and 1 base at J, with 12 bases in the middle. The CDR3 is 14 residues long. The CDR3 sequence is CASSDWDTSYEQYF. CDR3 in DNA: TGTGCCAGTAGTGACTGGGACACTTCCTACGAGCAGTACTTC. The full variable domain, in which reference TRBV19 and TRBJ2-7 provide the parts outside the CDR3, is DGGITQSPKYLFRKEGQNVTLSCEQNLNHDAMYWYRQDPGQGLRLIYYSQIVNDFQKGDIAEGYSVSREKKESFPLTVTSAQKNPTAFYLCASSDWDTSYEQYFGPGTRLTVT.

The J gene is TRBJ1-1, the V gene TRBV12-3 or TRBV12-4; D possibly corresponds to TRBD1 (5 bases). The CDR3 runs 13 residues. V lost 6 bases and J 4 bases, leaving 12 bases between the germline ends. The CDR3 bases are TGTGCCAGCAGCCCTACGACAGTCACTGAAGCTTTCTTT. Translating it yields CASSPTTVTEAFF.

The chain couples TRBV5-1 to TRBJ2-3, with 7 bases matching TRBD2. This CDR3 comprises 17 residues. The germline gives CDR1 SGHRS, CDR2 YFSETQ. J gave up 0 bases and V 4 bases, and 11 bases lay outside the gene matches. CDR3 region: CASSPVASGSSTDTQYF. The CDR3 nucleotides read TGCGCCAGCAGCCCCGTGGCTAGCGGATCTAGCACAGATACGCAGTATTTT.

The V call is TRBV11-2, the J call TRBJ1-1, with D unclear. Germline CDR1 SGHAT, CDR2 FQNNGV. This CDR3 has 15 amino acids. The V gene lost 2 bases and the J gene lost 6 bases, with 16 bases spanning the gap. The CDR3 spells CASSLIAGRYAEAFF. The CDR3 coding sequence is TGTGCCAGCAGCTTAATAGCGGGGAGATACGCTGAAGCTTTCTTT.

The chain has TRBV6-5 and TRBJ2-2; the match to TRBD2 covers 7 bases. The CDR3 length is 14 residues. J lost 4 bases, V lost 7 bases, and 6 bases had no gene match. Germline lookup yields CDR1 MNHEY and CDR2 SVGAGI. CDR3 loop: CASNTGGLTGELFF. CDR3 sequence (DNA): TGTGCCAGCAATACGGGGGGTCTCACCGGGGAGCTGTTTTTT.

V is TRBV5-6 and J is TRBJ2-1; D is unresolved. Germline V gives CDR1 SGHDT, CDR2 YYEEEE. V lost 1 base to trimming and J lost 6 bases, with 8 bases between them. This CDR3 is 13 amino acids long. The CDR3 loop reads CASSLFPGNEQFF. The CDR3 coding sequence is TGTGCCAGCAGCTTGTTTCCTGGCAATGAGCAGTTCTTC.

The chain's CDR3 is CASSFRGAGSYEQYF. CDR3 DNA sequence: TGTGCCAGCAGTTTTCGAGGGGCGGGCTCCTACGAGCAGTACTTC. The rearrangement links TRBV28 to TRBJ2-7, with D possibly being TRBD1 or TRBD2 (5 bases each). The CDR3 loop spans 15 amino acids. Germline CDR1 reads MDHEN; CDR2 reads SYDVKM. V dropped 3 bases and J dropped 0 bases, with 12 bases sitting between them.

V usage is TRBV30 and J usage is TRBJ2-4; TRBD1 is a possible D gene (5 bases). The germline V gene has CDR1 GTSNPN and CDR2 SVGIG (reference sequence). This CDR3 spans 13 amino acids. Trimming pared 2 bases from V and 4 bases from J, leaving 9 bases between. CDR3 amino acids: CAWSSQGKNIQYF. The CDR3 nucleotides read TGTGCCTGGAGTAGTCAGGGAAAAAACATTCAGTACTTC. Combining the CDR3 with reference TRBV30 and TRBJ2-4 gives the whole variable domain SQTIHQWPATLVQPVGSPLSLECTVEGTSNPNLYWYRQAAGRGLQLLFYSVGIGQISSEVPQNLSASRPQDRQFILSSKKLLLSDSGFYLCAWSSQGKNIQYFGAGTRLSVL.

The chain is built from TRBV3-1 (or the pseudogene TRBV3-2) and TRBJ2-2, with 10 bases fitting TRBD1. Germline V CDR1 and CDR2: LGHDT, YNNKEL (reference sequence). Trimming took 8 bases from V and 6 from J; bases not matched to a gene: 6. This CDR3 is 14 amino acids long. CDR3 loop: CASAPGTGAGELFF. The CDR3 nucleotides read TGTGCCAGCGCCCCCGGGACAGGGGCCGGGGAGCTGTTTTTT.

The genes are TRBV19 and TRBJ1-5; possible D gene TRBD1, 5 bases. CDR1 and CDR2 (germline): LNHDA, SQIVND (reference sequence). CDR3 length equals 15 residues. V gave up 3 bases and J gave up 6 bases, with 15 bases separating them. Written as DNA, the CDR3 is TGTGCCAGTAGTATTTTGGGGGATGGAATTCAGCCCCAGCATTTT. It encodes CASSILGDGIQPQHF.

This rearrangement joins TRBV6-5 to TRBJ1-2; no clear D. V was trimmed by 0 bases and J by 6 bases, leaving 14 bases between them. The CDR3 extends over 15 amino acids. Germline V lookup: CDR1 MNHEY, CDR2 SVGAGI. In DNA form, the CDR3 reads TGTGCCAGCAGTTACTCGTCCGCCAGAGCAAATGGCTACACCTTC. Translation: CASSYSSARANGYTF.

This sequence joins TRBV18 and TRBJ2-5; 7 bases match TRBD1. The J segment lost 3 bases and the V segment lost 1 base, leaving 5 bases of the junction unmatched. Per the germline V gene, CDR1 is KGHSH and CDR2 is LQKENI. This CDR3 region has 15 residues. The CDR3 nucleotides are TGTGCCAGCTCACCACGGCAGGGGGAAAAAGAGACCCAGTACTTC. Protein product: CASSPRQGEKETQYF.

V gene TRBV27 combines with J gene TRBJ2-2; 7 positions match TRBD1. Germline CDR1 is MNHEY and CDR2 is SMNVEV (reference sequence). The CDR3 loop spans 14 amino acids. The ends lost 2 bases at V and 5 bases at J; junction bases unmatched: 2. The CDR3 protein is CASSLGQVTGELFF. Written as DNA, the CDR3 is TGTGCCAGCAGTTTAGGACAGGTGACCGGGGAGCTGTTTTTT.

V usage is TRBV7-3 and J usage is TRBJ1-6, with D hard to call. Germline V lookup: CDR1 SGHTA, CDR2 FQGTGA. V lost 0 bases and J lost 7, with 4 bases in between. This CDR3 spans 13 amino acids. CDR3 nucleotide sequence: TGTGCCAGCAGCTTAACTCAAAATTCACCCCTCCACTTT. This encodes CASSLTQNSPLHF.

The chain links TRBV27 to TRBJ1-1; weak D call: TRBD1 (6 bases). The germline V gene encodes CDR1 MNHEY and CDR2 SMNVEV (reference sequence). This CDR3 region has 15 residues. Deletions cut 6 bases from V and 1 base from J, with 15 bases between. In nucleotides, the CDR3 is TGTGCCAGCAGACTTGTCGGGGACACGAACACTGAAGCTTTCTTT. This sequence encodes CASRLVGDTNTEAFF.

The genes are TRBV28 and TRBJ1-2; D not resolved. V was pared by 5 bases and J by 2 bases, with 9 bases between. CDR1 is MDHEN, CDR2 SYDVKM, per germline. This CDR3 has 13 residues. CDR3: CASSPIENYGYTF. CDR3 in DNA: TGTGCCAGCAGTCCAATCGAGAACTATGGCTACACCTTC.

This chain joins TRBV10-3 and TRBJ1-5; 10 nucleotides line up with TRBD1. V was clipped by 4 bases and J by 4 bases; unmatched bases: 4. CDR1 and CDR2 (germline): ENHRY, SYGVKD. This CDR3 contains 15 residues. The CDR3 nucleotides are TGTGCCATCAGTGGAGACAGGGGGCCAAATCAGCCCCAGCATTTT. Amino acid sequence: CAISGDRGPNQPQHF.